Listed below are T cell receptor beta chains from one sample, sequenced in a study of control samples from healthy donors and cancer patients. The method was immunoSEQ multiplex PCR; TCRdb's version includes in-frame clones alone and lacks a portion of them. The sample contains 90,000 to 100,000 clones, about 81% of which appear only once. Sequencing was performed on PBMCs. The receptors were gathered from a man aged 70 or older with lung cancer. The CDR3 runs from the conserved cysteine through the conserved F or W. Each record gives: D gene, J gene, clone size, V gene, CDR3 DNA, CDR3 protein. D genes are given only for firm matches. Clone size is shown for a subset of rows, as once, few, many or a class of expanded clone.

d_call: TRBD1; j_call: TRBJ2-5; clone_size: .; v_call: TRBV19; cdr3_nt: TGTGCCAGTAGTAGGACAGGAGAGACCCAGTACTTC; cdr3_aa: CASSRTGETQYF
d_call: .; j_call: TRBJ1-1; clone_size: .; v_call: TRBV10-1; cdr3_nt: TGCGCCAGCAGCCTCGAAAGGGGCCAAGTGGGCACTGAAGCTTTCTTT; cdr3_aa: CASSLERGQVGTEAFF
d_call: TRBD1; j_call: TRBJ1-4; clone_size: .; v_call: TRBV29-1; cdr3_nt: TGCAGCGTGGGGACAGGGGCTAAAGAAAAACTGTTTTTT; cdr3_aa: CSVGTGAKEKLFF
d_call: .; j_call: TRBJ1-3; clone_size: .; v_call: TRBV5-1; cdr3_nt: TGCGCCAGCAGCCCCTTTGAACCGGCGACCGCTGGAAACACCATATATTTT; cdr3_aa: CASSPFEPATAGNTIYF
d_call: .; j_call: TRBJ1-2; clone_size: .; v_call: TRBV27; cdr3_nt: TGTGCCAGCAGTACCCCCCTAGGGGGCTACACCTTC; cdr3_aa: CASSTPLGGYTF
d_call: TRBD1; j_call: TRBJ2-7; clone_size: .; v_call: TRBV19; cdr3_nt: TGTGCCAGTAGTGTGTCCCGGGACAGGGACGAGCAGTACTTC; cdr3_aa: CASSVSRDRDEQYF
d_call: TRBD1; j_call: TRBJ1-4; clone_size: .; v_call: TRBV5-1; cdr3_nt: TGCGCCAGCAGCCCTACACAGGGGGTTGTTACAACTAATGAAAAACTGTTTTTT; cdr3_aa: CASSPTQGVVTTNEKLFF
d_call: .; j_call: TRBJ2-1; clone_size: .; v_call: TRBV7-9; cdr3_nt: TGTGCCAGCAGCTTAGTGCGGGACTACAATGAGCAGTTCTTC; cdr3_aa: CASSLVRDYNEQFF
d_call: .; j_call: TRBJ2-2; clone_size: .; v_call: TRBV9; cdr3_nt: TGTGCCAGCAGCGCGAGCCCCCCCGGGGGCCAGAACACCGGGGAGCTGTTTTTT; cdr3_aa: CASSASPPGGQNTGELFF
d_call: TRBD1; j_call: TRBJ2-1; clone_size: .; v_call: TRBV25-1; cdr3_nt: TGTGCCAGCAGTAACGGACAGGGGAAGCGGTTCTTC; cdr3_aa: CASSNGQGKRFF
d_call: .; j_call: TRBJ2-2; clone_size: once; v_call: TRBV3-1/TRBV3-2; cdr3_nt: TGTGCCAGCAGCCAAGATCACGGGTCCAACACCGGGGAGCTGTTTTTT; cdr3_aa: CASSQDHGSNTGELFF
d_call: .; j_call: TRBJ2-7; clone_size: .; v_call: TRBV6-5; cdr3_nt: TGTGCCAGCAGTTCCCGTGACCCGAGCTCCTACGAGCAGTACTTC; cdr3_aa: CASSSRDPSSYEQYF
d_call: .; j_call: TRBJ2-7; clone_size: .; v_call: TRBV11-2; cdr3_nt: TGTGCCAGCAGCTTTATCCCTCCCTACGAGCAGTACTTC; cdr3_aa: CASSFIPPYEQYF
d_call: TRBD1; j_call: TRBJ1-2; clone_size: .; v_call: TRBV19; cdr3_nt: TGTGCCAGTAGTATAGTCCCCCCCTGGACAGGGGGCTTAGGCTACACCTTC; cdr3_aa: CASSIVPPWTGGLGYTF
d_call: .; j_call: TRBJ1-5; clone_size: .; v_call: TRBV4-2; cdr3_nt: TGTGCCAGCAGCCAAAATCATCCAGGCAGACCCCAGCATTTT; cdr3_aa: CASSQNHPGRPQHF
d_call: .; j_call: TRBJ1-2; clone_size: .; v_call: TRBV27; cdr3_nt: TGTGCCAGCAGTTTTAGTTTCGGTGGTAACTATGGCTACACCTTC; cdr3_aa: CASSFSFGGNYGYTF
d_call: TRBD1; j_call: TRBJ2-7; clone_size: .; v_call: TRBV20-1; cdr3_nt: TGCAGTGCTAGTTTTGGGGACAGGGGGCTTTCCTACGAGCAGTACTTC; cdr3_aa: CSASFGDRGLSYEQYF
d_call: .; j_call: TRBJ1-1; clone_size: .; v_call: TRBV19; cdr3_nt: TGTGCCAGTAGTATCGACCGGGCCATGAACACTGAAGCTTTCTTT; cdr3_aa: CASSIDRAMNTEAFF
d_call: TRBD1; j_call: TRBJ1-3; clone_size: few; v_call: TRBV6-6; cdr3_nt: TGTGCCAGCAGCCCCCCAGGGGGCGGGGGAAACACCATATATTTT; cdr3_aa: CASSPPGGGGNTIYF
d_call: TRBD2; j_call: TRBJ2-1; clone_size: .; v_call: TRBV7-2; cdr3_nt: TGTGCCAGCAGCTTCGATTCCCGGACTAGCGGCTACAATGAGCAGTTCTTC; cdr3_aa: CASSFDSRTSGYNEQFF
d_call: .; j_call: TRBJ2-5; clone_size: .; v_call: TRBV3-1/TRBV3-2; cdr3_nt: TGTGCCAGCAGCCAAGCGGTTTCAGCCCAAGAGACCCAGTACTTC; cdr3_aa: CASSQAVSAQETQYF
d_call: TRBD1; j_call: TRBJ1-2; clone_size: once; v_call: TRBV10-2; cdr3_nt: TGCGCCAGCAGTGTCGACAGGGGTTTAGCAGGAGGCTACACCTTC; cdr3_aa: CASSVDRGLAGGYTF
d_call: .; j_call: TRBJ2-3; clone_size: .; v_call: TRBV11-2; cdr3_nt: TGTGCCAGCAGCTTAGTTTTGGGTACAGATACGCAGTATTTT; cdr3_aa: CASSLVLGTDTQYF